A selection of T cell receptor beta chains follows, all from one sample in a study of shared clonotypes between healthy human individuals. Data came from immunoSEQ multiplex PCR; TCRdb stores just in-frame clones and leaves some out. This table holds under 2,500,000 clones, nearly 97% found once. Sequenced sample: naive CD4+ T cells sorted from blood. These receptors originate from a man between 18 and 29 years old in good health. Each CDR3 is given with its conserved first and last residue.

V gene	J gene	CDR3 protein
TRBV7-2	TRBJ1-1	CASSLAGVSTEAFF
TRBV4-1	TRBJ2-7	CASSQVPQDYEQYF
TRBV27	TRBJ2-3	CASSTRQGTDTQYF
TRBV11-2	TRBJ2-3	CASSPRQNTDTQYF
TRBV11-3	TRBJ1-2	CASSPPMDRNYGYTF
TRBV25-1	TRBJ2-3	CATTGGPMVTDTQYF
TRBV10-1	TRBJ2-7	CASSESRGRDKQYF
TRBV5-4	TRBJ2-7	CASSLAGGHEQYF
TRBV7-7	TRBJ2-5	CASSLELGVETQYF
TRBV27	TRBJ2-7	CASSRPGLADKEQYF
TRBV5-6	TRBJ1-1	CASSLTGESTEAFF
TRBV27	TRBJ2-7	CASRNWDRGQGEQYF
TRBV12-5	TRBJ1-3	CASGWGTSQYSGNTIYF
TRBV5-1	TRBJ1-3	CASSLSTSGNTIYF
TRBV5-6	TRBJ2-7	CASSLLIPYEQYF
TRBV7-2	TRBJ1-2	CASSPPGIYGYTF
TRBV5-1	TRBJ1-2	CASSLLGGANYGYTF
TRBV28	TRBJ2-2	CASKPGVSGGELFF
TRBV5-1	TRBJ2-3	CASSHTDTQYF
TRBV6-1	TRBJ2-7	CASSSDRGNEQYF
TRBV27	TRBJ2-7	CASSTDRAGEQYF
TRBV7-9	TRBJ2-1	CASSDRIRSYNEQFF
TRBV4-2	TRBJ2-7	CASSRELDYEQYF
TRBV4-1	TRBJ1-1	CASSQATGGWSEAFF
TRBV4-1	TRBJ1-3	CASSQPRTGNTIYF